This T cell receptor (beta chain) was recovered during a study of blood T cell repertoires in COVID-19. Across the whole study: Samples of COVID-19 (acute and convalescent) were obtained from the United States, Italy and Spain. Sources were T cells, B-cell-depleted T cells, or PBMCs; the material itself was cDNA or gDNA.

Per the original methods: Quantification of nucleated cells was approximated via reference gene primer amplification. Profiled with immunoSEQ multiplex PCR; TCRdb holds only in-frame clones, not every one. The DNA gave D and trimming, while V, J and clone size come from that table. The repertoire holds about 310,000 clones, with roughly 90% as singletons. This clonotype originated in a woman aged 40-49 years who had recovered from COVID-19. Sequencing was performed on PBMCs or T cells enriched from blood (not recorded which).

The CDR3 nucleotides read TGCGCCAGCAGCTTACAGGGGAGCTCCTACAATGAGCAGTTCTTC. Its translation: CASSLQGSSYNEQFF. The V and J genes are TRBV5-1 and TRBJ2-1; 7 positions agree with TRBD1. Germline loops: CDR1 SGHRS, CDR2 YFSETQ. Losses at the gene ends were 2 bases for V and 0 bases for J; bases not matched to a gene: 2. CDR3 length equals 15 residues.